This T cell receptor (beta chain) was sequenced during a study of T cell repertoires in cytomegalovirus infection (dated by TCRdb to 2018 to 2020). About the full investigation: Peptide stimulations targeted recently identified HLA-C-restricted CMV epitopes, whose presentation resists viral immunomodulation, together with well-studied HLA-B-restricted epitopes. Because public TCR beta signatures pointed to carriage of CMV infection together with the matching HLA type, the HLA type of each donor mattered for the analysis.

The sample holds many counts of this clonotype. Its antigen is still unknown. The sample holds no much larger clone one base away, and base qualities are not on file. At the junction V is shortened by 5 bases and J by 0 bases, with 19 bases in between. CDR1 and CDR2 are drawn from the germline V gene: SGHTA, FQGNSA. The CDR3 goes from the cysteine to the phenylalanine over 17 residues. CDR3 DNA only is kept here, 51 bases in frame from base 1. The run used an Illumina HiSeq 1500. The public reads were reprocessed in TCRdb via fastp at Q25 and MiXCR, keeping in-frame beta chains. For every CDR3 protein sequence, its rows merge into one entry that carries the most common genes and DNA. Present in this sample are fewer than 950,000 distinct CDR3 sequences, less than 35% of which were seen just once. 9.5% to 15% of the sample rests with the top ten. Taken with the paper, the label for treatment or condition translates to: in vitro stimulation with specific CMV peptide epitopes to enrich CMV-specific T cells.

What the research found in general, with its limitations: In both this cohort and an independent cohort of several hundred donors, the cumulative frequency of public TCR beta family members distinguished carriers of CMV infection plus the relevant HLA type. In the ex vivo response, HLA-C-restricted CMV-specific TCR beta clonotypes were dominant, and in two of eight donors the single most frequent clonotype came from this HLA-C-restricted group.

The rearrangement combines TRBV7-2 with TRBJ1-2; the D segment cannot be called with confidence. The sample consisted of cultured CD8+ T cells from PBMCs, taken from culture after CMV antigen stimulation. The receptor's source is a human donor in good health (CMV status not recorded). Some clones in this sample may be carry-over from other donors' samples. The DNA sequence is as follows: TGTGCCAGCAGCATCCAGTGGGGAGAGGAAGCTAACTATGGCTACACCTTC. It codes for CASSIQWGEEANYGYTF.